The clone carrying this TCR beta chain came up many times. Its antigen is not identified. Overall study results and limits: Tumor memory CD4+ T cell TCR gene usage clustered with blood and lymph node memory CD4+ cells and lymph node naive CD4+ cells. Tumor-infiltrating Treg TCR alpha and beta sequences overlapped most with tumor naive CD4+ T cells, then blood naive.

After constant-region reverse-primer amplification, full-length variable regions underwent semi-nested PCR with Nested Universal Primer A. TCRdb processed the 5' RACE reads anew with MiXCR; each CDR3 protein has one entry. The sample lists about 9,800 distinct CDR3 sequences, about a quarter seen once, with about 3.4% in the top ten. Cells sorted as Tregs were CD4+, CD25+ and CD127-/low. The material sequenced was Tregs sorted from blood. The source is a female donor with breast cancer.

The CDR3 sequence is CASNRLAGGGNEQFF. DNA of the CDR3: TGTGCCAGTAATAGGCTAGCGGGAGGTGGCAATGAGCAGTTCTTC. The J gene is TRBJ2-1, the V gene TRBV19, with 11 nucleotides matching TRBD2. The germline CDR1 and CDR2 sequences are LNHDA and SQIVND (reference sequence). V shed 7 bases and J 6 bases; nucleotides not matched to a gene: 8. The CDR3 runs 15 residues.